This T cell receptor (beta chain) was documented in a study of CD8 T cells in ankylosing spondylitis. About this clonotype: Antigen unknown.

As the method for making TCR beta libraries, quantitative 5'-RACE with molecular barcodes was used. TCRdb re-analysed the 5' RACE reads in MiXCR, keeping a single row per CDR3 protein. The table lists 350,000 to 450,000 distinct CDR3 sequences, around 26% of them singletons. This CDR3 spans 13 amino acids. Trimming pared 3 bases from V and 1 base from J, leaving 4 bases between. CDR1 SNHLY and CDR2 FYNNEI come from the germline V gene. Overall study findings and caveats: Before this, some motif variants had been reported in reactive arthritis synovial fluid and blood. A TCR beta motif of eight or nine highly homologous variants seemed to mark ankylosing spondylitis blood. Disease-associated clones were reportedly significantly overrepresented in matched ankylosing spondylitis synovial fluid.

The receptor was isolated from a male donor with ankylosing spondylitis. The specimen was blood, either unsorted or a sorted T cell fraction (not recorded which). The chain joins TRBV2 to TRBJ1-5; D ambiguous. The CDR3 DNA is TGTGCCAGCAGTGAGGAGAGCAATCAGCCCCAGCATTTT. It encodes CASSEESNQPQHF.